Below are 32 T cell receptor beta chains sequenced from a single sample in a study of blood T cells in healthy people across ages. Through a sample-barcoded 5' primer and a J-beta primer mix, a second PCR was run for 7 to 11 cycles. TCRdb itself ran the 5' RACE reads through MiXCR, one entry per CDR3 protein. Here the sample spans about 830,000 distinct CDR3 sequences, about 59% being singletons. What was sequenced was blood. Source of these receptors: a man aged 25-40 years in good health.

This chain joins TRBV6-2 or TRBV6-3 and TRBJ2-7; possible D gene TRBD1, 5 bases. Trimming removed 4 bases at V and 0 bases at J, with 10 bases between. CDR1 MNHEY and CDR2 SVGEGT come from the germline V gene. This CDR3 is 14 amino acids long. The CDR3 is CASSSSTVSYEQYF. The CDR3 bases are TGTGCCAGCAGTTCGTCGACAGTCTCCTACGAGCAGTACTTC.

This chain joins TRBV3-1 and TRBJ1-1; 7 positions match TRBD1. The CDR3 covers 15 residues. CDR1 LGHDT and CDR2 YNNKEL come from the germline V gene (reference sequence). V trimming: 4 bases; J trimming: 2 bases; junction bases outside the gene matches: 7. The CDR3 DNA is TGTGCCAGCAGCCCTTCGGACAGGTTAAACACTGAAGCTTTCTTT. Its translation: CASSPSDRLNTEAFF.

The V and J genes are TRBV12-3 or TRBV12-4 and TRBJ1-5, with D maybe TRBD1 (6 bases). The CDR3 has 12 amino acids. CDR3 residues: CAWGASNQPQHF. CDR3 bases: TGTGCTTGGGGGGCTAGTAATCAGCCCCAGCATTTT.

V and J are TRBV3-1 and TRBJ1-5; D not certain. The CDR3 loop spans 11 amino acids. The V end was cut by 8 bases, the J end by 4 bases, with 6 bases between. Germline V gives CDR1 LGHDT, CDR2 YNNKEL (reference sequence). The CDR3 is CASGINQPQHF. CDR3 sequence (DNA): TGTGCCAGCGGGATAAATCAGCCCCAGCATTTT.

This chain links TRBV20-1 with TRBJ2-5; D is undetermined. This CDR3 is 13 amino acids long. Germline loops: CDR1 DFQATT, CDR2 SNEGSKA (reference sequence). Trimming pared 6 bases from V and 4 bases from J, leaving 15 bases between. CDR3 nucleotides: TGCAGTGCCACCCAAGGGCCAAGAGAGACCCAGTACTTC. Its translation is CSATQGPRETQYF.

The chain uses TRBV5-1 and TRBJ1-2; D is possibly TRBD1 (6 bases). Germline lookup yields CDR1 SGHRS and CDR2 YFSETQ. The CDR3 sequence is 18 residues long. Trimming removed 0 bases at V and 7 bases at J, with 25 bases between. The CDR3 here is CASSLAGHSGTNLSGYTF. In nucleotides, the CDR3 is TGCGCCAGCAGCTTGGCAGGGCATTCTGGGACAAACCTGAGTGGCTACACCTTC.

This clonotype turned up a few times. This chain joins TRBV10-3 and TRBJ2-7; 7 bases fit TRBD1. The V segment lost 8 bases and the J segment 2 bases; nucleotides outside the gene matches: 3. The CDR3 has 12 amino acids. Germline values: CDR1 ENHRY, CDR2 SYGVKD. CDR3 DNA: TGTGCCATCCGGGACAGAACCTACGAGCAGTACTTC. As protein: CAIRDRTYEQYF.

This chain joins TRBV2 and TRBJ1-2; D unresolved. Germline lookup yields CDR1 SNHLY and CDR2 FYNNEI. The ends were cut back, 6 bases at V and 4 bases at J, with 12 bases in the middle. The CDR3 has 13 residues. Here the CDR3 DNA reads TGTGCCAGCAGAATCGGGCTAACCTATGGCTACACCTTC. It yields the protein CASRIGLTYGYTF.

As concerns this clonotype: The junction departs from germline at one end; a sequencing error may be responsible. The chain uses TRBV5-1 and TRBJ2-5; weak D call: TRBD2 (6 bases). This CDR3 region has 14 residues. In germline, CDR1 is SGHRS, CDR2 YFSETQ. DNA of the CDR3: TGTGCCAGCAGCTTAGCGGCGGGTGAAGAGACCCAGTACTTC. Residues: CASSLAAGEETQYF.

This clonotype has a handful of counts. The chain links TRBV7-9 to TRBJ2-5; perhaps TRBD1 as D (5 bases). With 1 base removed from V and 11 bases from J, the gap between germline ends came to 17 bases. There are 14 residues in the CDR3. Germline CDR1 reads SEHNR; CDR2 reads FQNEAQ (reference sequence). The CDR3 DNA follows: TGTGCCAGCAGCTTAGGCAGGGAATTGACTGAGCAGTACTTC. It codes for CASSLGRELTEQYF.

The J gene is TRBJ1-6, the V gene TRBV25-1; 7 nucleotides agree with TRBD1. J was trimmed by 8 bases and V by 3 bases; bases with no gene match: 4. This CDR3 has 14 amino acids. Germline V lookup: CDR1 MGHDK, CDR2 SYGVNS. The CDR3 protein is CASSDRGRDSPLHF. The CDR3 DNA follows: TGTGCCAGCAGTGACAGGGGGAGGGATTCACCCCTCCACTTT.

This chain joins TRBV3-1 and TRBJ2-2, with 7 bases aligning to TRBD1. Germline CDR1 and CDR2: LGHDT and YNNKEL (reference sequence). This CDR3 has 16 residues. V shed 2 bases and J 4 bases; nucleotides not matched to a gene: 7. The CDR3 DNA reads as TGTGCCAGCAGCCAATTCCTGACAGGGAGCACCGGGGAGCTGTTTTTT. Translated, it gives CASSQFLTGSTGELFF.

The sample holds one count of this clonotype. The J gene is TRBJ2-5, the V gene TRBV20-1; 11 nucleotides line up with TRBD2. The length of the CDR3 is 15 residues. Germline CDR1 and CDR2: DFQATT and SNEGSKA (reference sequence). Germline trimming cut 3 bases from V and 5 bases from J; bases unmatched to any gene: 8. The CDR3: CSASDSGGAGETQYF. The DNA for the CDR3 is TGCAGTGCTAGCGATAGCGGGGGGGCAGGGGAGACCCAGTACTTC.

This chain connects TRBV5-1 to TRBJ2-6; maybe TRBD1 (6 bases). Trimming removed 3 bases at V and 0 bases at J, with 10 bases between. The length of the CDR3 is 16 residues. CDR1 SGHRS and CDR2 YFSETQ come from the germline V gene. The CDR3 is CASSSSGDSGANVLTF. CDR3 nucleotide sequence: TGCGCCAGCAGCTCGTCAGGGGACTCTGGGGCCAACGTCCTGACTTTC.

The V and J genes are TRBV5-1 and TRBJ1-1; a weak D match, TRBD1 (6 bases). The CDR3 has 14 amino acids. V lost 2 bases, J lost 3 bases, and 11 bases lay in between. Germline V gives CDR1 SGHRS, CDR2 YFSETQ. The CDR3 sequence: CASSFTGWDTEAFF. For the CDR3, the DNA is TGCGCCAGCAGCTTCACAGGGTGGGACACTGAAGCTTTCTTT. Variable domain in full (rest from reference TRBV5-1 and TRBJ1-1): KAGVTQTPRYLIKTRGQQVTLSCSPISGHRSVSWYQQTPGQGLQFLFEYFSETQRNKGNFPGRFSGRQFSNSRSEMNVSTLELGDSALYLCASSFTGWDTEAFFGQGTRLTVV.

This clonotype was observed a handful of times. CDR3 sequence: CASSMTSTQYF. Written as DNA, the CDR3 is TGTGCCAGCAGTATGACTAGTACGCAGTACTTC. The chain is built from TRBV2 and TRBJ2-4, with a possible D match to TRBD2 (6 bases). CDR3 length: 11 amino acids. The ends were cut back, 5 bases at V and 13 bases at J, with 12 bases in the middle. Germline-derived CDR1 and CDR2 are SNHLY and FYNNEI.

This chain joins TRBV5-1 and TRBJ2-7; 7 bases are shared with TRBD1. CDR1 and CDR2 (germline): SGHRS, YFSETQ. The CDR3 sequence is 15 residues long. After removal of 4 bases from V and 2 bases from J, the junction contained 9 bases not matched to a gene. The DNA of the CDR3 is TGCGCCAGCAGCCCCACCGGGACAGATCCCTACGAGCAGTACTTC. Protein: CASSPTGTDPYEQYF.

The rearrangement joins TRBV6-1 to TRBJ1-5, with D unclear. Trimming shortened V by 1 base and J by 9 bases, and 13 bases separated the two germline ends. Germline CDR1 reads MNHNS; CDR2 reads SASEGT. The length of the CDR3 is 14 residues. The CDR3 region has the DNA TGTGCCAGCAGTGAAGGCGGACTGCTGGCGCCCCAGCATTTT. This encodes CASSEGGLLAPQHF.

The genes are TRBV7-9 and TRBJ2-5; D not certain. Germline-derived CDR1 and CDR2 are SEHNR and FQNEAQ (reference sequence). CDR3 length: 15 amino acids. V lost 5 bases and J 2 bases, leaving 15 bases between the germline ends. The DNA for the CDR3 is TGTGCCAGCAGCCCTCCGGGCCTACCACAAGAGACCCAGTACTTC. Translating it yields CASSPPGLPQETQYF.

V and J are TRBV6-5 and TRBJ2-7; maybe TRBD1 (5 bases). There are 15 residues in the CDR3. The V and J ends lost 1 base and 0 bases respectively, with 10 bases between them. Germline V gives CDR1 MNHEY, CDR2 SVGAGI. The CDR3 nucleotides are TGTGCCAGCAGTTACTTGGGGCAGCCCTCCTACGAGCAGTACTTC. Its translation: CASSYLGQPSYEQYF.

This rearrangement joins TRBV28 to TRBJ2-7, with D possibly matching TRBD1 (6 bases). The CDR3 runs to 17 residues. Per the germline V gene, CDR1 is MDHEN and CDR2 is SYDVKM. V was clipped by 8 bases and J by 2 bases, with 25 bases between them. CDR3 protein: CASSLSPLGAGAYEQYF. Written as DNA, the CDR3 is TGTGCCAGCTCCCTAAGCCCCCTGGGGGCCGGGGCCTACGAGCAGTACTTC.

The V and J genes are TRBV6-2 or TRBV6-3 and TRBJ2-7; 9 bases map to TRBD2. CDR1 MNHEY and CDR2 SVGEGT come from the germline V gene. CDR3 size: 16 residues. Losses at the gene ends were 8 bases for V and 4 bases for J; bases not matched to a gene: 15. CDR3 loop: CASGREGRGGQYEQYF. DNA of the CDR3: TGTGCCAGCGGCCGGGAAGGGCGGGGGGGCCAGTACGAGCAGTACTTC.

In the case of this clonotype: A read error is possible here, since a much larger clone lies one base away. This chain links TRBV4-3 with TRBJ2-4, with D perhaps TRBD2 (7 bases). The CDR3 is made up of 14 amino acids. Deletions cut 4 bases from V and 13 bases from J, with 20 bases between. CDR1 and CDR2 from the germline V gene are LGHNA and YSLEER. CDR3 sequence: CASSLGGLSNEQYF. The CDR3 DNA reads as TGCGCCAGCAGCCTCGGGGGGCTGTCCAATGAGCAGTACTTC.

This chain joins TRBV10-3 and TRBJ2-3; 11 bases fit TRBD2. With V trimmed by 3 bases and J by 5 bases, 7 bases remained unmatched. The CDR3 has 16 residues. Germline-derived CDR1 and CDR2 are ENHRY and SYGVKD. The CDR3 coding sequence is TGTGCCATCAGTGAAGTAGCGGGGGGGCCGAAAGATACGCAGTATTTT. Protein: CAISEVAGGPKDTQYF.

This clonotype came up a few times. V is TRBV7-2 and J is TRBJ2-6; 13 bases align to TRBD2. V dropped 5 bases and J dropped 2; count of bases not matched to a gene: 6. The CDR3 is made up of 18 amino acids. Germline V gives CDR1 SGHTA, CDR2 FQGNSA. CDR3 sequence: CASSEGLAGTTGANVLTF. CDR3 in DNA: TGTGCCAGCAGCGAGGGACTAGCGGGGACAACTGGGGCCAACGTCCTGACTTTC. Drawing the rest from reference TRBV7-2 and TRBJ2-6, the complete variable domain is GAGVSQSPSNKVTEKGKDVELRCDPISGHTALYWYRQSLGQGLEFLIYFQGNSAPDKSGLPSDRFSAERTGGSVSTLTIQRTQQEDSAVYLCASSEGLAGTTGANVLTFGAGSRLTVL.

The CDR3 DNA reads as TGTGCCTGGAGTTGGACAGGGGGCTATGGCTACACCTTC. Translation: CAWSWTGGYGYTF. This rearrangement joins TRBV30 to TRBJ1-2, with TRBD1 matching over 10 bases. Germline V CDR1 and CDR2: GTSNPN, SVGIG (reference sequence). This CDR3 spans 13 amino acids. Trimming removed 2 bases from V and 4 bases from J; junction bases left unmatched: 1.

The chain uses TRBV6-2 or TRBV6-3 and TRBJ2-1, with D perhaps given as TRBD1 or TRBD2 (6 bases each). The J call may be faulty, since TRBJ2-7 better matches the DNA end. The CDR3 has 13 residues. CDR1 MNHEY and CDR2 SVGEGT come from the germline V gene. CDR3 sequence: CASSYGRDNEQYF. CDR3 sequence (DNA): TGTGCCAGCAGTTACGGGCGGGACAATGAGCAGTACTTC.

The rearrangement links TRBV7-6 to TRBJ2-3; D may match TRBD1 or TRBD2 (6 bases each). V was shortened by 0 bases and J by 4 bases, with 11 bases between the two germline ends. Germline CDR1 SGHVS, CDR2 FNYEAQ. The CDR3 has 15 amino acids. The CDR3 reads CASSLAGGAPDTQYF. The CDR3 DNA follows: TGTGCCAGCAGCTTAGCGGGGGGCGCCCCAGATACGCAGTATTTT.

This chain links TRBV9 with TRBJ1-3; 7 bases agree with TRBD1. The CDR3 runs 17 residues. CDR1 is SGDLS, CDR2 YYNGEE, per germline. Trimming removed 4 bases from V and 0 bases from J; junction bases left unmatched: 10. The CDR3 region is CASSLWDSQVSGNTIYF. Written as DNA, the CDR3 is TGTGCCAGCAGCCTCTGGGACAGTCAAGTCTCTGGAAACACCATATATTTT.

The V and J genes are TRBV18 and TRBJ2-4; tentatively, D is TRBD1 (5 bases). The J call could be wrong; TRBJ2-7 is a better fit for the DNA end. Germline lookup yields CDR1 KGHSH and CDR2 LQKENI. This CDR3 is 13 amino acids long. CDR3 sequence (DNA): TGTGCCAGCTCACCCTCGACAGACTACGAGCAGTACTTC. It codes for CASSPSTDYEQYF.

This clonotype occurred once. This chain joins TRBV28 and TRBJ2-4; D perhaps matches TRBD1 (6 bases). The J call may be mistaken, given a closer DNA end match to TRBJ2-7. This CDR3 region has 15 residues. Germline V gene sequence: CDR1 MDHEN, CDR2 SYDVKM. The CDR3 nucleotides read TGTGCCACCCGTAAAGGCCCCCAGGGGACCTACGAGCAGTACTTC. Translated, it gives CATRKGPQGTYEQYF.

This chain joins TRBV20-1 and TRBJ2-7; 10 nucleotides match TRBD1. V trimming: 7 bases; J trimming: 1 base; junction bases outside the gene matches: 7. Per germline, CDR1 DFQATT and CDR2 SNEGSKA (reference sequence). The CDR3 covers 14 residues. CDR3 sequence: CSVEDRGISYEQYF. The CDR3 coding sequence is TGCAGTGTCGAGGACAGGGGGATATCCTACGAGCAGTACTTC.